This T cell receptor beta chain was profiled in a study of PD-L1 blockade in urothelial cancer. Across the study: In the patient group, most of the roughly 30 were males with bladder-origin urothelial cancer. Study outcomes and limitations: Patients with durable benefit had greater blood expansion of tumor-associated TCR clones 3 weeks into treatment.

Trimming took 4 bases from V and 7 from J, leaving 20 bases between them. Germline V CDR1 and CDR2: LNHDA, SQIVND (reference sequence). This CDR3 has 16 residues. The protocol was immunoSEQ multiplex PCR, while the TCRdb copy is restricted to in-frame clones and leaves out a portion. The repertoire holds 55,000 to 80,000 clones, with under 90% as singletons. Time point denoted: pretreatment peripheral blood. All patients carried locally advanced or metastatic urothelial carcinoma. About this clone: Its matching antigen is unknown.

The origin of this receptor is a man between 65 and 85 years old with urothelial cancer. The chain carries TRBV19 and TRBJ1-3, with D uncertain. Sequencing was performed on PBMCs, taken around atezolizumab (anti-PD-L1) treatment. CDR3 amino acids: CASSNPRVGAENTIYF. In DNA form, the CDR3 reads TGTGCCAGTAGTAATCCCCGAGTAGGAGCGGAGAACACCATATATTTT.